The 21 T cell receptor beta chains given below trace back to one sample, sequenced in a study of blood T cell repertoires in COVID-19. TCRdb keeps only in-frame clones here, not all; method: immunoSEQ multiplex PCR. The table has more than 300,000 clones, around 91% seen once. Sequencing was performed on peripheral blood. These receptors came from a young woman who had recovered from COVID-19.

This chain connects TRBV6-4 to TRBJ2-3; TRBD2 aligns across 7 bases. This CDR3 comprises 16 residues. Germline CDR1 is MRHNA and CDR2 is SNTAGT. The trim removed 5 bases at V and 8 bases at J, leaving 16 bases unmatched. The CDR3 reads CASSPTTSALGSTQYF. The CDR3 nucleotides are TGTGCCAGCAGTCCCACTACTAGCGCCCTCGGGTCTACGCAGTATTTT.

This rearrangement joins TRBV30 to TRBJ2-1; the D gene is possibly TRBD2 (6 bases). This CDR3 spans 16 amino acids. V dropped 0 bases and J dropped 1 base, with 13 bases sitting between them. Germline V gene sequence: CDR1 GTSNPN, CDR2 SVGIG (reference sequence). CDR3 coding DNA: TGTGCCTGGAGTGTAGGGCTAGCGATGTCCTACAATGAGCAGTTCTTC. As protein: CAWSVGLAMSYNEQFF.

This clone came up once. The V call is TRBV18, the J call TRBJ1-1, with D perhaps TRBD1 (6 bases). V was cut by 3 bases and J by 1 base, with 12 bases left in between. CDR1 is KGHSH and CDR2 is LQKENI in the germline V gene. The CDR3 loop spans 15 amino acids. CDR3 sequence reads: CASSPVGHPNTEAFF. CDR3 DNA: TGTGCCAGCTCACCTGTGGGACACCCGAACACTGAAGCTTTCTTT.

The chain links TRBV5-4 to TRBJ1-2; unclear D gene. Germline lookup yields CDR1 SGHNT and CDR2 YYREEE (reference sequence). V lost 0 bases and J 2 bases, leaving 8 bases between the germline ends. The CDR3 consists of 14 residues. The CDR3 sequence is CASSLVAHNYGYTF. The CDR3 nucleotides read TGTGCCAGCAGCTTGGTTGCACACAACTATGGCTACACCTTC.

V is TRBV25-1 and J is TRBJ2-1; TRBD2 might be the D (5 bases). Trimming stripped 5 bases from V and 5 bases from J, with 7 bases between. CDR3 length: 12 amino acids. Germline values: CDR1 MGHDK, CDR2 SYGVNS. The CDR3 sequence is CASSSGDNEQFF. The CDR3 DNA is TGTGCCAGCAGTTCCGGGGACAATGAGCAGTTCTTC.

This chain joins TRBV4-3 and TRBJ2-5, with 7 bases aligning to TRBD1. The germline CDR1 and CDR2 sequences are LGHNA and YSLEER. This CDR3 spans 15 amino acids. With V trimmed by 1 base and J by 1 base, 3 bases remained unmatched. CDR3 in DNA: TGCGCCAGCAGCCAAGTTGGGGACAGCCAAGAGACCCAGTACTTC. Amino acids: CASSQVGDSQETQYF.

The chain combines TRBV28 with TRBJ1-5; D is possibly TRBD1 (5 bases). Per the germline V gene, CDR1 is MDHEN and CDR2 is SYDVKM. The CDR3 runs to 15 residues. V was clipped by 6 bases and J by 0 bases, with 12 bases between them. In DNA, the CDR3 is TGTGCCAGCAGGGCGGGGGTCTATAGCAATCAGCCCCAGCATTTT. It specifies CASRAGVYSNQPQHF.

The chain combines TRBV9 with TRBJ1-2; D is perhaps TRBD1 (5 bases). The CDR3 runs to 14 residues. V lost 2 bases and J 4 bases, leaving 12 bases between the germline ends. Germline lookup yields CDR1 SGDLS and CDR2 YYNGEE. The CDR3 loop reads CASSVGREVYGYTF. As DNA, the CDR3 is TGTGCCAGCAGCGTGGGACGGGAGGTCTATGGCTACACCTTC.

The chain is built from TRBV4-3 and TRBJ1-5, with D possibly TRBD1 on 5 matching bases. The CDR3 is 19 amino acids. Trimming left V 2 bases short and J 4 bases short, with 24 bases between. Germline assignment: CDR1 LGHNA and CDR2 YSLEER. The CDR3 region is CASSQYYGDGRATNQPQHF. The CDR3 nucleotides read TGCGCCAGCAGCCAATACTATGGCGATGGCAGGGCCACGAATCAGCCCCAGCATTTT.

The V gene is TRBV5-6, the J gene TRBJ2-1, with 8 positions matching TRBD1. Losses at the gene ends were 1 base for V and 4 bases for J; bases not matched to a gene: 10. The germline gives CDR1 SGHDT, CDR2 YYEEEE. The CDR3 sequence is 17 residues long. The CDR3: CASSLWFAGGPYNEQFF. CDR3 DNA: TGTGCCAGCAGCTTGTGGTTTGCAGGGGGCCCGTACAATGAGCAGTTCTTC.

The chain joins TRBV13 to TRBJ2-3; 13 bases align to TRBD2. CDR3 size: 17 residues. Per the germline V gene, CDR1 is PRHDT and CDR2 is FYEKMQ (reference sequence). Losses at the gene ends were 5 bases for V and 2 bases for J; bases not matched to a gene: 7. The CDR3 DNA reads TGTGCCAGCAGCAGCCGACTAGCGGGAGGTCACACAGATACGCAGTATTTT. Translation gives CASSSRLAGGHTDTQYF.

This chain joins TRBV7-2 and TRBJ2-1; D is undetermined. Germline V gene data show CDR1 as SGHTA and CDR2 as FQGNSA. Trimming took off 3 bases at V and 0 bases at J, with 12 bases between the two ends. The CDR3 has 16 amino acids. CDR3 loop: CASSFDQWSSYNEQFF. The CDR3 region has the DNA TGTGCCAGCAGCTTTGATCAGTGGAGCTCCTACAATGAGCAGTTCTTC.

DNA of the CDR3: TGTGCCACGAGACAAGGGACTAGCATATGGGATACGCAGTATTTT. Residues: CATRQGTSIWDTQYF. The rearrangement uses TRBV27 and TRBJ2-3; 9 nucleotides agree with TRBD2. Trimming took 10 bases from V and 6 from J; bases not matched to a gene: 14. The CDR3 totals 15 residues. CDR1 is MNHEY and CDR2 is SMNVEV in the germline V gene (reference sequence).

The CDR3 reads CASSFAADIQYF. The CDR3 DNA follows: TGTGCCAGCAGTTTTGCGGCAGACATTCAGTACTTC. The J gene is TRBJ2-4, the V gene TRBV6-2 or TRBV6-3; no reliable D call. Germline V CDR1 and CDR2: MNHEY, SVGEGT. The CDR3 consists of 12 residues. V gave up 4 bases and J gave up 8 bases, with 9 bases separating them.

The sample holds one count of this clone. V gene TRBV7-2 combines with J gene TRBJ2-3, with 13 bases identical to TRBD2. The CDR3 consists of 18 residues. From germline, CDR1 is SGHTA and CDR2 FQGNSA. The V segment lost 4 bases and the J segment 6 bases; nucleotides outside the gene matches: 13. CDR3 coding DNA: TGTGCCAGCAGCTCCCTTGGCTCCGGGACTAGCGGGATTGATACGCAGTATTTT. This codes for CASSSLGSGTSGIDTQYF.

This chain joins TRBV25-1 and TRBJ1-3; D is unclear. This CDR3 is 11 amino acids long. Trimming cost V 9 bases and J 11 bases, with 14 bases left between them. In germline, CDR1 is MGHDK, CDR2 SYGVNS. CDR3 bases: TGTGCCAGTACCCTTGGGCGGGCCATATATTTT. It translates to CASTLGRAIYF.

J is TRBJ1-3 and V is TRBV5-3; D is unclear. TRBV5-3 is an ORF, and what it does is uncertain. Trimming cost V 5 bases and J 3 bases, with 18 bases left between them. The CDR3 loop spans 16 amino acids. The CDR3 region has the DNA TGTGCCAGAAGTCTGCGGCCGGGTGCTGGTGGAAACACCATATATTTT. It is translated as CARSLRPGAGGNTIYF.

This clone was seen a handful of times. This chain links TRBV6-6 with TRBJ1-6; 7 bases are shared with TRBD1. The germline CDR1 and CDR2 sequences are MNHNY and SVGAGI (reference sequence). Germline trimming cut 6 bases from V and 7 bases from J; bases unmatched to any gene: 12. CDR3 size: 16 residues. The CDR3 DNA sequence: TGTGCCAGCAGCCGACAGGGCTACTCTGGAAATTCACCCCTCCACTTT. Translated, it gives CASSRQGYSGNSPLHF.

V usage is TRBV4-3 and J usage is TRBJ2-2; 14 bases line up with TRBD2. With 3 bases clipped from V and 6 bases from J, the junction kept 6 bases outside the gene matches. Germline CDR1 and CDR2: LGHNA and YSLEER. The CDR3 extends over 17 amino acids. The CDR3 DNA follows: TGCGCCAGCAGCCACTTGGGACTAGCGGGAGACTCCGGGGAGCTGTTTTTT. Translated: CASSHLGLAGDSGELFF.

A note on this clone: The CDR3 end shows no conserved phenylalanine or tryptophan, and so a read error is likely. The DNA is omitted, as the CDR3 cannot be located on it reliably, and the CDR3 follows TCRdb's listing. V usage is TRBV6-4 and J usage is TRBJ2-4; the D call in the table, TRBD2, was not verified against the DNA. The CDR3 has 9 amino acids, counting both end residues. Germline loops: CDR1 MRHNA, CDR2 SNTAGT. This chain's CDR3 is CASSDVLDP.

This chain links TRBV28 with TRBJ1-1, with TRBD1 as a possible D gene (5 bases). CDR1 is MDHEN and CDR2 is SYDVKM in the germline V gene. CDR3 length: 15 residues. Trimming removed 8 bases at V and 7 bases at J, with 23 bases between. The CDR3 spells CASLIRDSSRGEAFF. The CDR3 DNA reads TGTGCCAGCCTAATCCGGGACTCCTCACGGGGTGAAGCTTTCTTT.